A selection of T cell receptor beta chains follows, all from one sample in a study of T cells in Graves' hyperthyroidism and ophthalmopathy. In TCRdb, the multiplex PCR reads were re-called with MiXCR into one record per CDR3 protein. The repertoire has approximately 490,000 distinct CDR3 sequences, less than 25% of them found once; the top ten carry under 55%. The sample comprised blood. The receptors stem from a woman in her 70s with Graves' ophthalmopathy. CDR3s include the opening cysteine and the closing phenylalanine or tryptophan. D genes are given only for firm matches. Where a row states a size, it is once, few, many or the class of an expanded clone; other rows omit it.

clone size	V gene	D gene	J gene	CDR3 protein	CDR3 DNA
few	TRBV7-2	NA	TRBJ1-1	CASSLVGRGTEAFF	TGTGCCAGCAGCTTAGTGGGCCGGGGCACTGAAGCTTTCTTT
NA	TRBV20-1	TRBD2	TRBJ2-3	CSARGTSGSGNTQYF	TGCAGTGCTAGAGGGACTAGCGGGAGTGGAAATACGCAGTATTTT
NA	TRBV18	TRBD1	TRBJ2-7	CASSPQTGQQYF	TGTGCCAGCTCACCACAGACAGGGCAGCAGTACTTC
many	TRBV2	NA	TRBJ1-2	CASRIDIYGYTF	TGTGCCAGCAGGATTGACATCTATGGCTACACCTTC
few	TRBV20-1	TRBD1	TRBJ2-7	CSARGDRLYEQYF	TGCAGTGCTAGAGGGGACAGGCTCTACGAGCAGTACTTC
NA	TRBV7-9	NA	TRBJ1-1	CAIIVVTEAFF	TGTGCCATCATTGTCGTCACTGAAGCTTTCTTT
NA	TRBV7-2	NA	TRBJ1-5	CASSPRRANQPQHF	TGTGCCAGCAGCCCTCGCAGGGCTAATCAGCCCCAGCATTTT
few	TRBV20-1	NA	TRBJ1-5	CSASGGYNQPQHF	TGCAGTGCGAGTGGGGGCTACAATCAGCCCCAGCATTTT
few	TRBV27	NA	TRBJ2-7	CASSVTGLKEQYF	TGTGCCAGCAGTGTTACAGGGCTCAAAGAGCAGTACTTC
many	TRBV2	TRBD2	TRBJ2-1	CASTKGLAGGHRNEQFF	TGTGCCAGCACCAAGGGACTAGCGGGAGGGCATAGGAATGAGCAGTTCTTC
NA	TRBV3-1	TRBD1	TRBJ2-2	CASSRGTGGGELFF	TGTGCCAGCAGCCGAGGGACAGGGGGCGGGGAGCTGTTTTTT
many	TRBV2	NA	TRBJ2-5	CASSVSTNQETQYF	TGTGCCAGCAGTGTTAGTACCAACCAAGAGACCCAGTACTTC
NA	TRBV20-1	NA	TRBJ1-1	CSARDSTRGTIGTEAFF	TGCAGTGCTAGAGACTCGACCCGGGGGACAATTGGGACTGAAGCTTTCTTT
many	TRBV29-1	NA	TRBJ2-7	CSVRTGSYEQYF	TGCAGTGTCAGGACGGGCTCCTACGAGCAGTACTTC
NA	TRBV24-1	NA	TRBJ2-4	CATMDSPRGIQYF	TGTGCCACCATGGACAGCCCTCGAGGGATTCAGTACTTC
NA	TRBV4-1	TRBD2	TRBJ2-1	CASSQDWVGGPGDEQFF	TGCGCCAGCAGCCAAGATTGGGTGGGAGGGCCCGGCGATGAGCAGTTCTTC
few	TRBV16	NA	TRBJ1-1	CASSQKTRGGAEAFF	TGTGCCAGCAGCCAAAAGACCCGGGGGGGCGCTGAAGCTTTCTTT
many	TRBV2	TRBD2	TRBJ2-2	CASSDRRSGRETGELFF	TGTGCCAGCAGTGATCGCCGAAGCGGGAGGGAAACCGGGGAGCTGTTTTTT
many	TRBV5-8	NA	TRBJ1-2	CASSFSRSQGRASNYGYTF	TGTGCCAGCAGCTTCTCCCGCAGTCAGGGAAGGGCGTCCAACTATGGCTACACCTTC
NA	TRBV5-4	NA	TRBJ2-7	CASSPRRGSGVEQYF	TGTGCCAGCAGCCCTCGAAGGGGGAGTGGGGTCGAGCAGTACTTC
NA	TRBV9	NA	TRBJ2-1	CASSVEAMNEQFF	TGTGCCAGCAGCGTAGAGGCCATGAATGAGCAGTTCTTC
few	TRBV10-3	NA	TRBJ2-1	CAISPVLPEVNLSYNEQFF	TGTGCCATCAGTCCGGTACTGCCCGAGGTCAACCTCTCCTACAATGAGCAGTTCTTC
many	TRBV20-1	TRBD2	TRBJ2-3	CSARRPGGLSTDTQYF	TGCAGTGCTAGACGGCCGGGAGGCCTTAGCACAGATACGCAGTATTTT
few	TRBV20-1	NA	TRBJ2-5	CSAPVDPGWETQYF	TGCAGTGCCCCCGTCGACCCTGGATGGGAGACCCAGTACTTC
NA	TRBV11-1	NA	TRBJ2-1	CASSEHRGALFYEQFF	TGTGCCAGCAGCGAGCACCGGGGCGCGTTATTCTATGAGCAGTTCTTC
NA	TRBV5-6	NA	TRBJ1-1	CASSPTSGNRDRAFF	TGTGCCAGCAGTCCCACCAGCGGGAACAGGGATCGAGCTTTCTTT
few	TRBV9	NA	TRBJ2-1	CASSALPTEQFF	TGTGCCAGCAGCGCCCTTCCTACAGAGCAGTTCTTC
many	TRBV27	NA	TRBJ1-2	CASSLIGTGNGYTF	TGTGCCAGCAGTTTAATTGGGACGGGGAATGGCTACACCTTC
few	TRBV19	NA	TRBJ1-2	CAARGEANYGYTF	TGTGCCGCGCGAGGGGAAGCTAACTATGGCTACACCTTC
NA	TRBV6-5	NA	TRBJ1-6	CASSYSGSNSPLHF	TGTGCCAGCAGTTATTCGGGCTCTAATTCACCCCTCCACTTT
few	TRBV20-1	NA	TRBJ2-7	CSAKTGDRVFFYEQYF	TGCAGTGCCAAGACGGGAGACAGGGTTTTTTTCTACGAGCAGTACTTC
NA	TRBV15	NA	TRBJ2-3	CATLRLITDTQYF	TGTGCCACCTTACGGCTAATCACAGATACGCAGTATTTT
NA	TRBV19	NA	TRBJ1-4	CASSMGHQGGEKLFF	TGTGCCAGTAGTATGGGACACCAAGGAGGTGAAAAACTGTTTTTT
NA	TRBV30	NA	TRBJ1-2	CAWSTGRLNYGYTF	TGTGCCTGGAGTACAGGAAGACTTAACTATGGCTACACCTTC
few	TRBV12-5	NA	TRBJ1-1	CASGLGEGTEAFF	TGTGCTAGTGGTTTGGGAGAAGGGACTGAAGCTTTCTTT
many	TRBV12-3/TRBV12-4	NA	TRBJ2-2	CASSSTHLHTGELFF	TGTGCCAGCAGTTCGACTCACCTACACACCGGGGAGCTGTTTTTT
NA	TRBV10-3	TRBD1	TRBJ1-5	CAISSTGVNQPQHF	TGTGCCATCAGTTCGACAGGGGTCAATCAGCCCCAGCATTTT
few	TRBV6-1	TRBD2	TRBJ2-7	CASSPGGLAVLEQYF	TGTGCCAGCAGCCCCGGGGGACTAGCGGTTTTGGAGCAGTACTTC
many	TRBV7-6	NA	TRBJ1-1	CASSLKGGPNTEAFF	TGTGCCAGCAGCTTAAAGGGAGGGCCGAACACTGAAGCTTTCTTT
many	TRBV20-1	NA	TRBJ2-5	CSARRDGTQETQYF	TGCAGTGCTAGGAGGGACGGGACCCAAGAGACCCAGTACTTC
NA	TRBV11-3	NA	TRBJ1-4	CASSFRGVGEKLFF	TGTGCCAGCAGCTTCCGGGGGGTGGGTGAAAAACTGTTTTTT
NA	TRBV7-8	NA	TRBJ1-2	CASSSKQGAYGYTF	TGTGCCAGCAGTTCTAAACAGGGTGCCTATGGCTACACCTTC
NA	TRBV7-2	NA	TRBJ2-5	CASNPGLEETQYF	TGTGCCAGCAACCCAGGGTTAGAAGAGACCCAGTACTTC
few	TRBV6-1	NA	TRBJ1-1	CASSDLGTEAFF	TGTGCCAGCAGTGATTTGGGCACTGAAGCTTTCTTT
few	TRBV2	NA	TRBJ2-1	CASRDDSLPTIQFF	TGTGCCAGCAGGGATGATTCTCTCCCGACCATCCAGTTCTTC
few	TRBV28	TRBD2	TRBJ2-1	CASFSGTSGPSCNEQFF	TGTGCCAGCTTTTCCGGGACTAGCGGGCCCTCCTGCAATGAGCAGTTCTTC
NA	TRBV10-3	TRBD2	TRBJ2-3	CAIWGGSGYTQYF	TGTGCCATCTGGGGCGGGAGTGGGTATACGCAGTATTTT
many	TRBV12-3/TRBV12-4	TRBD2	TRBJ2-1	CASSFGGSSYNEQFF	TGTGCCAGCAGTTTTGGCGGGAGCTCCTACAATGAGCAGTTCTTC
few	TRBV10-3	NA	TRBJ2-7	CAISESGGKSYEQYF	TGTGCCATCAGTGAGTCGGGCGGGAAGTCCTACGAGCAGTACTTC
NA	TRBV5-6	TRBD2	TRBJ2-5	CASSSGTSGRWETQYF	TGTGCCAGCAGCTCTGGGACTAGCGGGAGATGGGAGACCCAGTACTTC
few	TRBV20-1	NA	TRBJ2-5	CSVQSPIQETQYF	TGCAGTGTTCAAAGTCCTATCCAAGAGACCCAGTACTTC